This is a list of T cell receptor beta chains from one sample in a study of blood T cell repertoires in COVID-19. Profiled with immunoSEQ multiplex PCR; TCRdb holds only in-frame clones, not every one. The sample includes around 68,000 clones, 80% to 90% of them seen just once. Sequenced material: peripheral blood. These TCRs come from a woman in her forties or fifties with acute or convalescent COVID-19. CDR3s include the opening cysteine and the closing phenylalanine or tryptophan. D genes are given only for firm matches. Clone size is not always given. Where it is, it says once, few, many or a class for expanded clones.

j_call d_call clone_size v_call cdr3_aa cdr3_nt
TRBJ1-5 NA NA TRBV2 CASSVTDARNQPQHF TGTGCCAGCAGTGTAACAGACGCCCGAAATCAGCCCCAGCATTTT
TRBJ2-1 NA NA TRBV28 CASSWGHEQFF TGTGCCAGCAGTTGGGGGCATGAGCAGTTCTTC
TRBJ1-4 TRBD1 NA TRBV9 CASSPRGQGSNEKLFF TGTGCCAGCAGCCCCCGTGGACAGGGGTCTAATGAAAAACTGTTTTTT
TRBJ2-1 NA NA TRBV2 CASDTSTGEQFF TGTGCCAGCGATACATCGACTGGTGAGCAGTTCTTC
TRBJ2-2 NA NA TRBV5-1 CASSLAGRGNTGELFF TGCGCCAGCAGCTTGGCGGGGCGGGGGAACACCGGGGAGCTGTTTTTT
TRBJ2-7 TRBD1 once TRBV7-2 CASSLVGTVLSYEQYF TGTGCCAGCAGCTTAGTTGGGACAGTCCTTTCCTACGAGCAGTACTTC
TRBJ1-6 NA NA TRBV7-3 CASSLRGSWSPLHF TGTGCCAGCAGCTTAAGAGGGAGTTGGTCACCCCTCCACTTT
TRBJ2-1 TRBD2 NA TRBV6-6 CASSPAGATYNEQFF TGTGCCAGCTCGCCTGCGGGAGCCACTTACAATGAGCAGTTCTTC
TRBJ1-4 TRBD1 medium-sized TRBV9 CASSPSLAGGREKLFF TGTGCCAGCAGCCCTTCATTGGCAGGGGGCCGGGAAAAACTGTTTTTT
TRBJ2-6 NA NA TRBV5-4 CASTRQSSGANVLTF TGTGCCAGCACCCGACAGAGCTCTGGGGCCAACGTCCTGACTTTC
TRBJ2-4 NA NA TRBV6-5 CASSRGKERNIQYF TGTGCCAGCAGTAGGGGGAAGGAGAGAAACATTCAGTACTTC
TRBJ1-1 NA once TRBV12-3/TRBV12-4 CASSLRLEAFF TGTGCCAGCAGTTTGCGGCTAGAAGCTTTCTTT
TRBJ2-7 NA NA TRBV7-8 CASSLRGATYEQYF TGTGCCAGCAGCTTACGGGGGGCGACCTACGAGCAGTACTTC
TRBJ2-1 TRBD2 NA TRBV14 CASSLAGNYNEQFF TGTGCCAGCAGCCTAGCGGGGAACTACAATGAGCAGTTCTTC
TRBJ1-1 TRBD1 NA TRBV7-8 CASSFTGANTEAFF TGTGCCAGCAGCTTTACAGGGGCTAACACTGAAGCTTTCTTT
TRBJ1-4 NA NA TRBV13 CASRGFANEKLFF TGTGCCAGCAGGGGCTTTGCTAATGAAAAACTGTTTTTT
TRBJ1-3 TRBD1 NA TRBV30 CAFSTGRRTKYF TGTGCCTTCTCGACAGGGCGTCGGACCAAATATTTT
TRBJ1-6 TRBD1 NA TRBV30 CAWDRDRENSPLHF TGTGCCTGGGACCGGGACAGGGAGAATTCACCCCTCCACTTT
TRBJ2-7 NA NA TRBV6-5 CASSYLSHDRSYEQYF TGTGCCAGCAGTTACCTTTCTCACGACAGATCCTACGAGCAGTACTTC
TRBJ1-5 NA NA TRBV19 CASSGRNQPQHF TGTGCCAGTAGTGGGAGAAATCAGCCCCAGCATTTT
TRBJ1-2 NA NA TRBV5-4 CASSLRGTNYGYTF TGTGCCAGCAGCTTGAGGGGCACTAACTATGGCTACACCTTC
TRBJ2-5 NA NA TRBV7-2 CASSLVPQPRETQYF TGTGCCAGCAGCTTAGTCCCTCAGCCGCGGGAGACCCAGTACTTC
TRBJ1-1 NA NA TRBV2 CASSERRVDTEAFF TGTGCCAGCAGTGAACGCAGGGTAGACACTGAAGCTTTCTTT
TRBJ2-6 TRBD2 NA TRBV7-8 CASSFPSGSPGANVLTF TGTGCCAGCAGCTTCCCTAGCGGGAGTCCTGGGGCCAACGTCCTGACTTTC